This TCR beta chain was identified in a study of human T cells and chemical hapten exposure. CDR1 and CDR2 (germline): DFQATT, SNEGSKA (reference sequence). Trimming pared 6 bases from V and 7 bases from J, leaving 16 bases between. The CDR3 consists of 12 residues. The study's library attached unique molecular identifiers to single cDNA molecules. TCRdb passed the RACE reads through MiXCR, listing each CDR3 protein once. The repertoire consists of 180,000 or so distinct CDR3 sequences, with approximately 29% occurring once and the leading ten covering 2.9%. This clonotype has just a few counts. Time point reported: pre-sensitization, week 0. The treatment here: therapeutic diphenylcyclopropenone sensitization with weekly scalp DPC.

Sample: whole blood, taken in connection with sensitization to the hapten diphenylcyclopropenone (DPC). The clonotype comes from a woman under 40 with alopecia areata. Some clones in this sample may be carry-over from other donors' samples. V is TRBV20-1 and J is TRBJ2-7, with D unresolved. This CDR3 reads CSARLMATEQYF. The CDR3 coding sequence is TGCAGTGCCCGCCTAATGGCGACTGAGCAGTACTTC.